The next 29 T cell receptor beta chains were all read from a single sample in a study of blood T cell repertoires in COVID-19. Here immunoSEQ multiplex PCR was the method, and the copy in TCRdb shows in-frame clones only, minus some. This repertoire shows around 20,000 clones, 70% to 85% found once; its top ten account for 5.5% to 6.5%. The specimen was peripheral blood. These receptors all come from a human donor in a cohort sampled during active COVID-19.

This chain uses TRBV28 with TRBJ2-7; D not resolved. The V end lost 2 bases, the J end lost 2 bases, and 16 bases lay between the germline ends. The germline CDR1 and CDR2 sequences are MDHEN and SYDVKM. The CDR3 contains 16 residues. The CDR3 sequence is CASSLASFQLPYEQYF. The CDR3 DNA sequence: TGTGCCAGCAGTTTAGCTTCTTTTCAGTTGCCCTACGAGCAGTACTTC.

This clone appeared once. The chain joins TRBV6-5 to TRBJ1-2; possibly TRBD1 for D (5 bases). There are 12 residues in the CDR3. The V gene lost 6 bases and the J gene lost 10 bases, with 15 bases spanning the gap. Per the germline V gene, CDR1 is MNHEY and CDR2 is SVGAGI. CDR3 amino acids: CASSLVGVVYTF. The CDR3 DNA reads as TGTGCCAGCAGCCTGGTAGGGGTAGTCTACACCTTC.

The CDR3 DNA sequence: TGTGCCGGGTCGGGGGTAGGATATGGCTACACCTTC. Its protein is CAGSGVGYGYTF. This chain links TRBV30 with TRBJ1-2; weak D call: TRBD1 (5 bases). V was pared by 8 bases and J by 5 bases, with 15 bases between. This CDR3 contains 12 residues. Looked up from germline, CDR1 is GTSNPN and CDR2 is SVGIG (reference sequence).

Here the CDR3 DNA reads TGTGCCAGCAGCGTAGGTAGCGGGAGCTACAATGAGCAGTTCTTC. It codes for CASSVGSGSYNEQFF. The chain joins TRBV9 to TRBJ2-1; TRBD2 matches 9 bases. With 0 bases clipped from V and 3 bases from J, the junction kept 1 base outside the gene matches. Per germline, CDR1 SGDLS and CDR2 YYNGEE. The CDR3 extends over 15 amino acids.

This chain joins TRBV27 and TRBJ1-5; TRBD1 is a possible D gene (6 bases). The CDR3 covers 13 residues. Germline assignment: CDR1 MNHEY and CDR2 SMNVEV (reference sequence). V lost 6 bases, J lost 7 bases, and 13 bases lay in between. In DNA form, the CDR3 reads TGTGCCAGCAGCATAGACAGGTTCCAGCCCCAGCATTTT. Its translation is CASSIDRFQPQHF.

This clone is medium-sized within its sample. The chain recombines TRBV7-9 with TRBJ1-4, with no clear D. Trimming shortened V by 3 bases and J by 0 bases, and 11 bases separated the two germline ends. The germline CDR1 and CDR2 sequences are SEHNR and FQNEAQ (reference sequence). The CDR3 is 16 residues long. CDR3 bases: TGTGCCAGCAGCTTGGGCCAGATTGCAACTAATGAAAAACTGTTTTTT. This gives the protein CASSLGQIATNEKLFF.

The genes are TRBV25-1 and TRBJ1-2; D uncertain. Germline V gene lookup returns CDR1 MGHDK and CDR2 SYGVNS. The germline V and J ends were trimmed by 5 bases and 8 bases, with 18 bases remaining between them. CDR3 length equals 14 residues. In nucleotides, the CDR3 is TGTGCCAGCAGTCTTATAACGGTGATGTCGGGCTACACCTTC. Protein: CASSLITVMSGYTF.

V is TRBV10-3 and J is TRBJ2-1, with 9 bases that match TRBD1. In germline, CDR1 is ENHRY, CDR2 SYGVKD. V shed 6 bases and J 3 bases; nucleotides not matched to a gene: 12. The CDR3 loop spans 17 amino acids. The CDR3 here is CAISPGQGRGFYNEQFF. CDR3 sequence (DNA): TGTGCCATCAGCCCGGGACAGGGCCGGGGTTTCTACAATGAGCAGTTCTTC.

The chain carries TRBV5-1 and TRBJ2-2; no reliable D call. V shed 0 bases and J shed 6 bases, with 3 bases lying between them. Germline V lookup: CDR1 SGHRS, CDR2 YFSETQ. This CDR3 spans 12 amino acids. CDR3 in amino acids: CASSLAAGELFF. For the CDR3, the DNA is TGCGCCAGCAGCTTGGCCGCCGGGGAGCTGTTTTTT.

This clone was seen a few times. The gene calls are TRBV5-1 and TRBJ2-7; D remains unclear. The V end lost 2 bases, the J end lost 3 bases, and 15 bases lay between the germline ends. Germline CDR1 and CDR2: SGHRS and YFSETQ. The CDR3 is made up of 15 amino acids. In DNA, the CDR3 is TGCGCCAGCAGCTTCGGGTTTAACCTTAACTACGAGCAGTACTTC. Encoded protein: CASSFGFNLNYEQYF.

This clone was observed a handful of times. The J gene is TRBJ1-5, the V gene TRBV28; 7 bases align to TRBD1. The CDR3 totals 15 residues. V was clipped by 6 bases and J by 2 bases; unmatched bases: 7. Germline CDR1 is MDHEN and CDR2 is SYDVKM. The CDR3 region is CASRIAGGRNQPQHF. CDR3 DNA: TGTGCCAGCAGAATTGCAGGGGGGCGCAATCAGCCCCAGCATTTT.

This chain uses TRBV19 with TRBJ2-5; TRBD2 aligns across 11 bases. V gave up 2 bases and J gave up 2 bases; unmatched junction bases: 7. The germline gives CDR1 LNHDA, CDR2 SQIVND (reference sequence). The CDR3 length is 17 residues. CDR3 bases: TGTGCCAGTAGTATATCCGGGACTAGCGGTTCTCAAGAGACCCAGTACTTC. Residues: CASSISGTSGSQETQYF.

The chain recombines TRBV12-5 with TRBJ2-7; D perhaps matches TRBD2 (6 bases). The CDR3 spans 14 residues. V lost 3 bases and J lost 2, with 11 bases in between. CDR1 is LGHNT and CDR2 is FRNRAP in the germline V gene. In DNA, the CDR3 is TGTGCTAGTGGTTTCGGGACTCCGACCTACGAGCAGTACTTC. This sequence encodes CASGFGTPTYEQYF.

This chain links TRBV30 with TRBJ2-7; the match to TRBD2 covers 7 bases. Germline CDR1 and CDR2: GTSNPN and SVGIG (reference sequence). The CDR3 is 13 residues long. With 8 bases clipped from V and 3 bases from J, the junction kept 10 bases outside the gene matches. CDR3 nucleotide sequence: TGTGCCGCCCCGGCGGGAGTAGGCTACGAGCAGTACTTC. The encoded protein is CAAPAGVGYEQYF.

The rearrangement links TRBV7-2 to TRBJ1-2; no definite D call. Germline CDR1 and CDR2: SGHTA and FQGNSA. Trimming stripped 3 bases from V and 8 bases from J, with 13 bases between. This CDR3 comprises 13 residues. The DNA for the CDR3 is TGTGCCAGCAGCTTCCAAACACGAGGGGGCTACACCTTC. Its protein is CASSFQTRGGYTF.

This sequence joins TRBV10-3 and TRBJ2-1; TRBD2 matches at 12 bases. The length of the CDR3 is 16 residues. Trimming removed 6 bases from V and 3 bases from J; junction bases left unmatched: 6. Germline V gene data show CDR1 as ENHRY and CDR2 as SYGVKD. Here the CDR3 reads CAISLLAGGDYNEQFF. The CDR3 DNA reads TGTGCCATCAGCCTACTAGCGGGAGGAGACTACAATGAGCAGTTCTTC.

V and J are TRBV28 and TRBJ2-7; perhaps TRBD1 as D (5 bases). Deletions cut 5 bases from V and 0 bases from J, with 20 bases between. The length of the CDR3 is 17 residues. Germline V gene lookup returns CDR1 MDHEN and CDR2 SYDVKM. The CDR3 bases are TGTGCCAGCAGTCCCCCCCGCACAGGTCCCTCCTCCTACGAGCAGTACTTC. It yields the protein CASSPPRTGPSSYEQYF. The full variable domain, in which reference TRBV28 and TRBJ2-7 provide the parts outside the CDR3, is DVKVTQSSRYLVKRTGEKVFLECVQDMDHENMFWYRQDPGLGLRLIYFSYDVKMKEKGDIPEGYSVSREKKERFSLILESASTNQTSMYLCASSPPRTGPSSYEQYFGPGTRLTVT.

The gene calls are TRBV6-5 and TRBJ1-6; the D is unclear. CDR1 is MNHEY and CDR2 is SVGAGI in the germline V gene. This CDR3 contains 15 residues. With 0 bases removed from V and 6 bases from J, the gap between germline ends came to 9 bases. This CDR3 is CASSYSKRSNSPLHF. CDR3 bases: TGTGCCAGCAGTTACTCGAAGAGGAGTAATTCACCCCTCCACTTT.

The CDR3 protein is CASSYRRLEDEQYF. CDR3 bases: TGTGCCAGCAGTTATCGGAGACTAGAGGACGAGCAGTACTTC. The genes are TRBV6-2 or TRBV6-3 and TRBJ2-7; TRBD2 is a possible D gene (6 bases). Per the germline V gene, CDR1 is MNHEY and CDR2 is SVGEGT. Trimming shortened V by 3 bases and J by 5 bases, and 14 bases separated the two germline ends. This CDR3 is 14 amino acids long.

The chain carries TRBV4-1 and TRBJ2-1; no definite D call. This CDR3 has 14 amino acids. The germline gives CDR1 MGHRA, CDR2 YSYEKL. Trimming took 2 bases from V and 13 from J, leaving 18 bases between them. The CDR3 reads CASSQSVASLIQFF. The CDR3 bases are TGCGCCAGCAGCCAAAGCGTCGCTAGTTTGATTCAGTTCTTC.

The V and J genes are TRBV28 and TRBJ2-7, with 7 positions matching TRBD1. CDR3 length equals 15 residues. The V and J ends lost 6 bases and 2 bases, in that order; junction bases with no gene match: 10. Germline V gene sequence: CDR1 MDHEN, CDR2 SYDVKM. Written as DNA, the CDR3 is TGTGCCAGCAGCAACCGAGGACAGGACACCTACGAGCAGTACTTC. As protein: CASSNRGQDTYEQYF.

The rearrangement joins TRBV10-2 to TRBJ2-2, with 7 bases lining up with TRBD1. The CDR3 totals 14 residues. The germline V gene encodes CDR1 WSHSY and CDR2 SAAADI. J gave up 2 bases and V 8 bases, and 5 bases lay outside the gene matches. The CDR3 protein is CASQGQLNTGELFF. The DNA for the CDR3 is TGCGCCAGCCAGGGACAGCTCAACACCGGGGAGCTGTTTTTT.

This clone was seen just once. The genes are TRBV6-4 and TRBJ2-3; 7 nucleotides align to TRBD2. This CDR3 has 14 residues. The germline CDR1 and CDR2 sequences are MRHNA and SNTAGT. The trim removed 6 bases at V and 4 bases at J, leaving 7 bases unmatched. The CDR3 region is CASRASAGADTQYF. CDR3 coding DNA: TGTGCCAGCAGGGCCTCTGCGGGAGCAGATACGCAGTATTTT.

The CDR3 nucleotides are TGTGCCAGCAGTTATTCCAGGGTGGAGATTGAGACCCAGTACTTC. Its protein is CASSYSRVEIETQYF. This chain joins TRBV6-2 or TRBV6-3 and TRBJ2-5, with D perhaps TRBD1 (5 bases). The CDR3 totals 15 residues. Trimming shortened V by 3 bases and J by 5 bases, and 16 bases separated the two germline ends. Germline assignment: CDR1 MNHEY and CDR2 SVGEGT.

This rearrangement joins TRBV6-1 to TRBJ1-1, with D maybe TRBD1 (5 bases). Germline V gene lookup returns CDR1 MNHNS and CDR2 SASEGT. V lost 3 bases and J 1 base, leaving 6 bases between the germline ends. This CDR3 is 13 amino acids long. The CDR3 DNA sequence: TGTGCCAGCAGTGACAGGGAGAACACTGAAGCTTTCTTT. Protein: CASSDRENTEAFF.

The chain employs TRBV28 and TRBJ2-7; 12 bases fit TRBD2. Germline lookup yields CDR1 MDHEN and CDR2 SYDVKM. There are 17 residues in the CDR3. V trimming: 5 bases; J trimming: 5 bases; junction bases outside the gene matches: 13. As DNA, the CDR3 is TGTGCCAGCAGTCCAATATTACTAGCGGGAGGCTTCCACGAGCAGTACTTC. Translating it yields CASSPILLAGGFHEQYF.

The chain couples TRBV6-4 to TRBJ2-7; 13 bases agree with TRBD2. The germline CDR1 and CDR2 sequences are MRHNA and SNTAGT. The CDR3 consists of 17 residues. Losses at the gene ends were 5 bases for V and 4 bases for J; bases not matched to a gene: 11. CDR3 protein: CASSSLAGGRRGYEQYF. Here the CDR3 DNA reads TGTGCCAGCAGTTCACTAGCGGGAGGGCGGCGGGGTTACGAGCAGTACTTC.

The J gene is TRBJ2-7, the V gene TRBV4-1, with 12 bases aligning to TRBD1. This CDR3 spans 17 amino acids. Looked up from germline, CDR1 is MGHRA and CDR2 is YSYEKL. Losses at the gene ends were 1 base for V and 4 bases for J; bases not matched to a gene: 8. The chain's CDR3 is CASSQGAPGQGAYEQYF. DNA for the CDR3: TGCGCCAGCAGCCAAGGGGCCCCGGGACAGGGGGCATACGAGCAGTACTTC.

The V and J genes are TRBV5-8 and TRBJ2-7; maybe TRBD1 (5 bases). The CDR3 is 15 amino acids. Looked up from germline, CDR1 is SGHTS and CDR2 is YDEGEE. With 0 bases removed from V and 4 bases from J, the gap between germline ends came to 14 bases. CDR3 DNA: TGTGCCAGCAGCTTGGGGCAGGGCCTGAGGTACGAGCAGTACTTC. Translation: CASSLGQGLRYEQYF.